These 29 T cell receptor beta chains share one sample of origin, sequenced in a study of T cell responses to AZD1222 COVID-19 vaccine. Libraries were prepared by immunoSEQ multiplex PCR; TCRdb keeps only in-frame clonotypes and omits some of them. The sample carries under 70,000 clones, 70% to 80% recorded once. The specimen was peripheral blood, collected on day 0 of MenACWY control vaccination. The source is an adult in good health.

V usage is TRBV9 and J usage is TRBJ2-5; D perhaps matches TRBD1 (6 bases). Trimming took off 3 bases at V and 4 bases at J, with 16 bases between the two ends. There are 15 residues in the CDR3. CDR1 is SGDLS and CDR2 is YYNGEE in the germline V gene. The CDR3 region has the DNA TGTGCCAGCAGCGCGGGGACCCAACAGGGAGAGACCCAGTACTTC. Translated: CASSAGTQQGETQYF.

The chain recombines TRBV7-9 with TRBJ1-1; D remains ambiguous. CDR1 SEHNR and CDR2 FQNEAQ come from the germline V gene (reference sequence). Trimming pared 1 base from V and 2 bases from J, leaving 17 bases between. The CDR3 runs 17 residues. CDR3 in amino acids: CASSLVSSNAFNTEAFF. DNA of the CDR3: TGTGCCAGCAGCTTAGTCAGCTCAAACGCCTTTAACACTGAAGCTTTCTTT. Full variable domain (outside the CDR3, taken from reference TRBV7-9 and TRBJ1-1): DTGVSQNPRHKITKRGQNVTFRCDPISEHNRLYWYRQTLGQGPEFLTYFQNEAQLEKSRLLSDRFSAERPKGSFSTLEIQRTEQGDSAMYLCASSLVSSNAFNTEAFFGQGTRLTVV.

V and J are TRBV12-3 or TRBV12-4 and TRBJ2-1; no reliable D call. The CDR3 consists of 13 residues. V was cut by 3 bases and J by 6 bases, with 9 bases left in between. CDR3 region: CASSFSGFNEQFF. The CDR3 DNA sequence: TGTGCCAGCAGTTTCTCTGGGTTCAATGAGCAGTTCTTC.

CDR3: CASSKSGTPDNEQFF. The DNA for the CDR3 is TGTGCCAGCAGCAAATCCGGGACTCCTGACAATGAGCAGTTCTTC. This rearrangement joins TRBV7-9 to TRBJ2-1, with D tentatively TRBD2 (6 bases). V lost 5 bases and J lost 5, with 16 bases in between. Germline loops: CDR1 SEHNR, CDR2 FQNEAQ (reference sequence). The CDR3 covers 15 residues.

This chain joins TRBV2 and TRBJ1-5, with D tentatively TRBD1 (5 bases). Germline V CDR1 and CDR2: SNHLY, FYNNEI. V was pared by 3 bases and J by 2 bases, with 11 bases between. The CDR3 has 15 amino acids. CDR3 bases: TGTGCCAGCAGTGAGGGCAGGGCAGGCAATCAGCCCCAGCATTTT. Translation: CASSEGRAGNQPQHF. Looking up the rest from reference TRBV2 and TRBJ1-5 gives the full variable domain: EPEVTQTPSHQVTQMGQEVILRCVPISNHLYFYWYRQILGQKVEFLVSFYNNEISEKSEIFDDQFSVERPDGSNFTLKIRSTKLEDSAMYFCASSEGRAGNQPQHFGDGTRLSIL.

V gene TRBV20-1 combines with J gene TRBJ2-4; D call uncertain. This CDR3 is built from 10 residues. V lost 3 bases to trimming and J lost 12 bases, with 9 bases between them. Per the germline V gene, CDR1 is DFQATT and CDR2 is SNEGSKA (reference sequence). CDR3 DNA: TGCAGTGCTAGTTTTGATCCTCAGTACTTC. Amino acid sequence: CSASFDPQYF.

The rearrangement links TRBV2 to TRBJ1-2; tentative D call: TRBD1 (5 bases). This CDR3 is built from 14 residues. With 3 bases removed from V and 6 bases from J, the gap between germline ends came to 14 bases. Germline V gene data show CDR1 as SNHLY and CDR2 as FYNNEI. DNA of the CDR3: TGTGCCAGCAGTGACCTGACAGAGGGGAATGGCTACACCTTC. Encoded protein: CASSDLTEGNGYTF. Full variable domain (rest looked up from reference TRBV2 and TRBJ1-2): EPEVTQTPSHQVTQMGQEVILRCVPISNHLYFYWYRQILGQKVEFLVSFYNNEISEKSEIFDDQFSVERPDGSNFTLKIRSTKLEDSAMYFCASSDLTEGNGYTFGSGTRLTVV.

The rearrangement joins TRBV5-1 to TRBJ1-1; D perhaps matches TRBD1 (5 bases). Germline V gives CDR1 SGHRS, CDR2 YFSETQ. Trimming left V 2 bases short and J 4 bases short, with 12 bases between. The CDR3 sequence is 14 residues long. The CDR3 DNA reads TGCGCCAGCAGCTTCAGGGACTTGACCACTGAAGCTTTCTTT. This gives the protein CASSFRDLTTEAFF. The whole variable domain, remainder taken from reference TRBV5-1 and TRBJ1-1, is KAGVTQTPRYLIKTRGQQVTLSCSPISGHRSVSWYQQTPGQGLQFLFEYFSETQRNKGNFPGRFSGRQFSNSRSEMNVSTLELGDSALYLCASSFRDLTTEAFFGQGTRLTVV.

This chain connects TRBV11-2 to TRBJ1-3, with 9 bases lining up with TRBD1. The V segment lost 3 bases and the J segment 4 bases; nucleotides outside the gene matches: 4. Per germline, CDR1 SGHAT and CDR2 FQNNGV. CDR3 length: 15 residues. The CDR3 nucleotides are TGTGCCAGCAGCTTCCGGGACAGGGTGGGAAACACCATATATTTT. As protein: CASSFRDRVGNTIYF.

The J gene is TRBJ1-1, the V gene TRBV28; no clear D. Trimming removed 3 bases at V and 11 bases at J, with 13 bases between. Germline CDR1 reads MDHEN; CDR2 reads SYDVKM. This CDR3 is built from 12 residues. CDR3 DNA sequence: TGTGCCAGCAGTTTGACGGCCCCCGGCGCTTTCTTT. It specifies CASSLTAPGAFF.

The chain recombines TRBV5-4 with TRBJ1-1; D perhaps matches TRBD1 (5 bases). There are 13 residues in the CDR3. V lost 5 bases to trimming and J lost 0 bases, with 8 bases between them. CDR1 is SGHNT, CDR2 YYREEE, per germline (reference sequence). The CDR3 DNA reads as TGTGCCAGCAGGGGGACGGTGAACACTGAAGCTTTCTTT. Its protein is CASRGTVNTEAFF.

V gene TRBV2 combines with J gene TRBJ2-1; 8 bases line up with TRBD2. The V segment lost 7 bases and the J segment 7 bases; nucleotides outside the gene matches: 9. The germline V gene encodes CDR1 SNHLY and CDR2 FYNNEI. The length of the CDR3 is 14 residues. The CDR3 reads CASNPAGVWNEQFF. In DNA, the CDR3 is TGTGCCAGCAACCCAGCGGGAGTTTGGAATGAGCAGTTCTTC.

The CDR3 bases are TGTGCCAGCAGCCAAGCGTTGACAGGGAGATATGGCTACACCTTC. Encoded protein: CASSQALTGRYGYTF. The V and J genes are TRBV3-1 (or the pseudogene TRBV3-2) and TRBJ1-2; TRBD1 matches at 7 bases. CDR1 and CDR2 from the germline V gene are LGHDT and YNNKEL (reference sequence). The CDR3 has 15 residues. V was clipped by 1 base and J by 5 bases; unmatched bases: 7.

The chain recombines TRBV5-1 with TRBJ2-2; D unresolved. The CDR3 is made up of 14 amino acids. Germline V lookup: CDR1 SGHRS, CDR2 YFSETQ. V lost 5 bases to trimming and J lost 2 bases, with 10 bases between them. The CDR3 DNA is TGCGCCAGCAGTTCGTACAGAAACACCGGGGAGCTGTTTTTT. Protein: CASSSYRNTGELFF.

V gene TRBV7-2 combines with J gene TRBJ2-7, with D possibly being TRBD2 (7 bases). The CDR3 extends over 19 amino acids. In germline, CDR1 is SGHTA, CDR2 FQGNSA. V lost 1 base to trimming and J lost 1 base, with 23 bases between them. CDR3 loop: CASSLVGAGASAMSYEQYF. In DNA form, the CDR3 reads TGTGCCAGCAGCTTAGTAGGGGCGGGGGCTAGCGCGATGTCCTACGAGCAGTACTTC.

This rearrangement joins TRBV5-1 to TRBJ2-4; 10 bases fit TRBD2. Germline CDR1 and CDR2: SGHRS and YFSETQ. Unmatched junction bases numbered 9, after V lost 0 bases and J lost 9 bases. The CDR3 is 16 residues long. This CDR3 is CASSLVPSGRDGIQYF. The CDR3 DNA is TGCGCCAGCAGCTTGGTGCCTAGCGGGAGAGATGGCATTCAGTACTTC.

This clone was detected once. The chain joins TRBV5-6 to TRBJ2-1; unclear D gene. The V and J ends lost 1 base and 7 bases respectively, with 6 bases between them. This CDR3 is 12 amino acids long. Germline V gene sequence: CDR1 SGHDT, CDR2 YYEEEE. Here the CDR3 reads CASSLRRNEQFF. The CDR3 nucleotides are TGTGCCAGCAGCTTGAGAAGGAATGAGCAGTTCTTC. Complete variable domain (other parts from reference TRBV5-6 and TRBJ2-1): DAGVTQSPTHLIKTRGQQVTLRCSPKSGHDTVSWYQQALGQGPQFIFQYYEEEERQRGNFPDRFSGHQFPNYSSELNVNALLLGDSALYLCASSLRRNEQFFGPGTRLTVL.

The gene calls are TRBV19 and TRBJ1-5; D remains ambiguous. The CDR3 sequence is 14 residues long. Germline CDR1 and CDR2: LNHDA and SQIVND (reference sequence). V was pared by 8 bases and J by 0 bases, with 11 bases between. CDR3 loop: CASYINYSNQPQHF. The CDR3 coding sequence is TGTGCCAGTTATATAAATTATAGCAATCAGCCCCAGCATTTT.

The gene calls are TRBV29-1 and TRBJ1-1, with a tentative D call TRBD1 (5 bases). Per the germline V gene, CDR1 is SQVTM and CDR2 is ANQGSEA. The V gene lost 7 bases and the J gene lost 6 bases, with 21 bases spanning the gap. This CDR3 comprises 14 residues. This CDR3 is CSDSNGGRSAEAFF. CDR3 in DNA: TGCAGCGACTCCAACGGGGGGAGATCAGCTGAAGCTTTCTTT.

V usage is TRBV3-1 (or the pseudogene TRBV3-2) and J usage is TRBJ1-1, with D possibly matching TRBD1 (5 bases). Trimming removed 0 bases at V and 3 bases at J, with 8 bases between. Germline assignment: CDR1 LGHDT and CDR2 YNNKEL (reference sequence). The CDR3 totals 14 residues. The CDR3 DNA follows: TGTGCCAGCAGCCAAGAGGGGGAGTACACTGAAGCTTTCTTT. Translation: CASSQEGEYTEAFF.

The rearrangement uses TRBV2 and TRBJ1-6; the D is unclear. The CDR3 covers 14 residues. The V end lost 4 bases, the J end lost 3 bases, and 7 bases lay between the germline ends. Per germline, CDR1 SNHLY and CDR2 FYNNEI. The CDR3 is CASSVSFYNSPLHF. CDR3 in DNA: TGTGCCAGCAGTGTGAGTTTCTATAATTCACCCCTCCACTTT.

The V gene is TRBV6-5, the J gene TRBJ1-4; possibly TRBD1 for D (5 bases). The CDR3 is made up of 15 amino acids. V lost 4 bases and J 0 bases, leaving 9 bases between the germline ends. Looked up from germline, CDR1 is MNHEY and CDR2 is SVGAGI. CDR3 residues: CASSSGPATNEKLFF. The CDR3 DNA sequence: TGTGCCAGCAGTTCAGGGCCTGCAACTAATGAAAAACTGTTTTTT.

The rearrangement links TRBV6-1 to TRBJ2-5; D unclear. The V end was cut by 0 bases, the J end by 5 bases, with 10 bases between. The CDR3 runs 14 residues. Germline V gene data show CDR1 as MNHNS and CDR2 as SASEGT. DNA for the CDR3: TGTGCCAGCAGTGAAGCCCCTCCGCATGAGACCCAGTACTTC. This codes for CASSEAPPHETQYF.

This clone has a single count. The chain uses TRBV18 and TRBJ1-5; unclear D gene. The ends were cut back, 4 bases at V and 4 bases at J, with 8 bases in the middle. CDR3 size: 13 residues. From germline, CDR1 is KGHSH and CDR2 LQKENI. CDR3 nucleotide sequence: TGTGCCAGCTCACTGAAGGCAAATCAGCCCCAGCATTTT. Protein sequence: CASSLKANQPQHF.

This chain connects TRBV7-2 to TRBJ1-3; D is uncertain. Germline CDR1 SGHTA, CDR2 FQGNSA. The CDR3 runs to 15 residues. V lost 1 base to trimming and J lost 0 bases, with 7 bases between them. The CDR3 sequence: CASSLERDSGNTIYF. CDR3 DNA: TGTGCCAGCAGCTTAGAGAGGGACTCTGGAAACACCATATATTTT.

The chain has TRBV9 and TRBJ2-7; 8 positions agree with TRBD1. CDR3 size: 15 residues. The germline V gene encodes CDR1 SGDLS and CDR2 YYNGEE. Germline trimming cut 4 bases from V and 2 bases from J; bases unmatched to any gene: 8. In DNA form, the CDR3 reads TGTGCCAGCAGCCCCTTCGACAGGGGCACCTACGAGCAGTACTTC. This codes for CASSPFDRGTYEQYF.

CDR3 sequence reads: CASSLRKTYEQYF. CDR3 DNA: TGCGCCAGCAGCTTGAGGAAAACCTACGAGCAGTACTTC. This sequence joins TRBV5-1 and TRBJ2-7, with no clear D. This CDR3 comprises 13 residues. The V and J ends lost 1 base and 2 bases respectively, with 7 bases between them. CDR1 is SGHRS, CDR2 YFSETQ, per germline.

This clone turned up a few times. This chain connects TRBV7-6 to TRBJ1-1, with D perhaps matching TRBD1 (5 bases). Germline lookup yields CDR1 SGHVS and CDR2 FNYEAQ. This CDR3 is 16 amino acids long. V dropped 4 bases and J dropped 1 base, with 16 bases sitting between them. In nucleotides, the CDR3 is TGTGCCAGCAGCTCGGTTATAGGGGTGGGGAACACTGAAGCTTTCTTT. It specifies CASSSVIGVGNTEAFF.

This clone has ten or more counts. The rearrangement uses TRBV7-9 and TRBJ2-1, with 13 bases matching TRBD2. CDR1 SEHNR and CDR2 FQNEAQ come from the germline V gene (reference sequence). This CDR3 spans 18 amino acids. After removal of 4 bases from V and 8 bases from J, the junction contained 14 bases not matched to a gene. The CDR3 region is CASSSTITSGRALDEQFF. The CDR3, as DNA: TGTGCCAGCAGCTCGACGATCACTAGCGGGAGGGCCCTCGATGAGCAGTTCTTC.